This is a list of T cell receptor beta chains from one sample in a study of T cell responses to AZD1222 COVID-19 vaccine. Profiling relied on immunoSEQ multiplex PCR, and the TCRdb table lists in-frame clones only, not all of them. The repertoire holds around 72,000 clones, around nine tenths seen once, with less than 25% in the top ten. The input for sequencing was peripheral blood, taken on day 0 of AZD1222 vaccination. These receptor sequences come from an adult in good health. The CDR3 runs from the conserved cysteine through the conserved F or W. D genes are given only for firm matches. Clone sizes are given selectively: once, few, many, or a class where the clone is expanded.

>.|16|.|TRBV4-2|TRBJ2-1
TGTGCCAGCAGCCGAATACTCCAGGGCCAATACAATGAGCAGTTCTTC
CASSRILQGQYNEQFF
>.|11|.|TRBV20-1|TRBJ1-1
TGCAGTGCTAGGGGGAACACTGAAGCTTTCTTT
CSARGNTEAFF
>.|12|.|TRBV29-1|TRBJ1-2
TGCAGCGTTATAAATGTTAACTATGGCTACACCTTC
CSVINVNYGYTF
>.|17|.|TRBV3-1/TRBV3-2|TRBJ2-5
TGTGCCAGCAGCCAAGGGGGTCCGCCGTTTCCCCAAGAGACCCAGTACTTC
CASSQGGPPFPQETQYF
>.|14|.|TRBV10-3|TRBJ1-3
TGTGCCTCCCGGGACACCGCCTCTGGAAACACCATATATTTT
CASRDTASGNTIYF
>TRBD1|12|.|TRBV7-9|TRBJ2-7
TGTGCCAGCGGCGAAGGGGGCGGGCGGCAGTACTTC
CASGEGGGRQYF
>TRBD1|15|.|TRBV5-1|TRBJ2-1
TGCGCCAGCAGCTCGGGACAGCCTGGCTACAATGAGCAGTTCTTC
CASSSGQPGYNEQFF
>TRBD1|17|.|TRBV28|TRBJ2-6
TGTGCCAGCCATCATCCGCTCAGGGGGCCTGGGGCCAACGTCCTGACTTTC
CASHHPLRGPGANVLTF
>.|13|.|TRBV5-6|TRBJ1-3
TGTGCCAGCAGGAGGGGGACTGGAAACACCATATATTTT
CASRRGTGNTIYF
>TRBD1|16|.|TRBV7-2|TRBJ1-5
TGTGCCAGCAGCTCGCAGACAGGGAATCGCAATCAGCCCCAGCATTTT
CASSSQTGNRNQPQHF
>TRBD1|13|.|TRBV2|TRBJ1-5
TGTGCCAGCGAACAGGGGGCTGGCCAGCCCCAGCATTTT
CASEQGAGQPQHF
>TRBD1|16|.|TRBV13|TRBJ1-2
TGTGCCAGCAGCACCCCGTCGGGGGACAGTAACTATGGCTACACCTTC
CASSTPSGDSNYGYTF
>.|14|.|TRBV6-2/TRBV6-3|TRBJ1-5
TGTGCCAGCAGTTACCCCCAGGGGAGTCAGCCCCAGCATTTT
CASSYPQGSQPQHF
>.|14|.|TRBV10-3|TRBJ2-4
TGTGCCATCAGTGAGGGTCTGGCGGGAAACATTCAGTACTTC
CAISEGLAGNIQYF
>TRBD1|14|.|TRBV6-6|TRBJ1-6
TGTGCCAGCAGTGGACAGGGGGAACAGTCACCCCTCCACTTT
CASSGQGEQSPLHF
>TRBD2|17|.|TRBV5-1|TRBJ2-5
TGCGCCAGCAGCTTAGGACTAGCGGGGGGCTCACAAGAGACCCAGTACTTC
CASSLGLAGGSQETQYF
>TRBD2|18|.|TRBV27|TRBJ2-3
TGTGCCAGCAGTCACCGTGGGCGGGGGGTCTCGGGGACAGATACGCAGTATTTT
CASSHRGRGVSGTDTQYF
>TRBD1|14|once|TRBV5-6|TRBJ2-7
TGTGCCAGCAGCCCCGGGACAGGGTTTGACGAGCAGTACTTC
CASSPGTGFDEQYF
>TRBD1|14|.|TRBV7-9|TRBJ1-1
TGTGCCAGCAGCGAGACAGGGTCATGGACTGAAGCTTTCTTT
CASSETGSWTEAFF
>TRBD1|16|once|TRBV5-5|TRBJ2-7
TGTGCCAGCAGTTTTCGACAGGGGTTTATTCCCTACGAGCAGTACTTC
CASSFRQGFIPYEQYF
>.|14|.|TRBV5-8|TRBJ2-7
TGTGCCAGCAGCTTACTGACACCCAGTGACGAGCAGTACTTC
CASSLLTPSDEQYF
>.|17|.|TRBV5-1|TRBJ1-1
TGCGCCAGCAGCTTGGCCCGCCGGGGGGGTACTAACACTGAAGCTTTCTTT
CASSLARRGGTNTEAFF
>.|17|.|TRBV4-3|TRBJ1-1
TGCGCCAGCAGCCCCGCCCCTGGTCCAGGAATGAACACTGAAGCTTTCTTT
CASSPAPGPGMNTEAFF
>TRBD2|19|.|TRBV27|TRBJ2-3
TGTGCCAGCAGGCCGCAGGGGATTCAGGGACTAGCGATCACAGATACGCAGTATTTT
CASRPQGIQGLAITDTQYF
>.|11|.|TRBV29-1|TRBJ1-2
TGCAGCTTGTCAGGGGACTATGGCTACACCTTC
CSLSGDYGYTF
>.|13|.|TRBV30|TRBJ2-1
TGTGCCTGGCGCCTTGGGCCGTGGAATGAGCAGTTCTTC
CAWRLGPWNEQFF
>.|10|.|TRBV7-9|TRBJ2-7
TGTGCCAGCAGCTTAGAAGGGGCTTCCTTC
CASSLEGASF
>.|16|.|TRBV15|TRBJ2-5
TGTGCCACCAGCATATCTTTTTCCGGAGGGAGAGAGACCCAGTACTTC
CATSISFSGGRETQYF
>.|14|.|TRBV28|TRBJ1-2
TGTGCCAGCAGTTTACCAGGAAGAAACTATGGCTACACCTTC
CASSLPGRNYGYTF
>.|14|.|TRBV7-9|TRBJ2-2
TGTGCCAGCAGCTCATTAGCGAACACCGGGGAGCTGTTTTTT
CASSSLANTGELFF
>.|13|.|TRBV19|TRBJ2-4
TGTGCCAGTATTGGAGGGGCCGGGAACATTCAGTACTTC
CASIGGAGNIQYF
>.|15|.|TRBV6-6|TRBJ1-5
TGTGCCAGCACTACTACGTCGGCGAGAGGGCAGCCCCAGCATTTT
CASTTTSARGQPQHF
>TRBD1|16|.|TRBV25-1|TRBJ1-1
TGTGCCAGCAGTGAATCCTATCAGGGGGCGAGACGTGAAGCTTTCTTT
CASSESYQGARREAFF
>TRBD1|16|.|TRBV10-2|TRBJ1-5
TGCGCCAGCAGTGCTAAGACAGGGCAGGTAAATCAGCCCCAGCATTTT
CASSAKTGQVNQPQHF
>TRBD1|14|.|TRBV28|TRBJ1-4
TGTGCCAGCAGCACAGGGGGACCGGCTGAAAAACTGTTTTTT
CASSTGGPAEKLFF
>TRBD2|17|.|TRBV7-2|TRBJ2-3
TGTGCCAGCAGCTTAGCCCACCTAGCGGGGGTCACAGATACGCAGTATTTT
CASSLAHLAGVTDTQYF
>.|14|.|TRBV6-5|TRBJ2-2
TGTGCCAGCATGCAAAGGGTCAACACCGGGGAGCTGTTTTTT
CASMQRVNTGELFF
>TRBD2|16|.|TRBV11-1|TRBJ2-3
TGTGCCAGCAGCTCCCCGGGAGGGGCACCGACAGATACGCAGTATTTT
CASSSPGGAPTDTQYF
>.|15|.|TRBV19|TRBJ1-2
TGTGCCAGTAGCAGTACGTGGACCTATAACTATGGCTACACCTTC
CASSSTWTYNYGYTF
>.|13|.|TRBV30|TRBJ1-2
TGTGCCTGGAGTGTAGATTTTGCGGCTGGCTACACCTTC
CAWSVDFAAGYTF
>.|13|.|TRBV7-9|TRBJ1-1
TGTGCCAGCAGCTTAAGCAGTAACACTGAAGCTTTCTTT
CASSLSSNTEAFF
>TRBD1|13|.|TRBV12-3/TRBV12-4|TRBJ2-7
TGTGCCAGCAGTCCAGGGGGTTGGTACGAGCAGTACTTC
CASSPGGWYEQYF
>.|16|.|TRBV6-1|TRBJ1-6
TGTGCCAGCAGTGGGGGCCGTTTGGGGTTTAATTCACCCCTCCACTTT
CASSGGRLGFNSPLHF
>.|13|.|TRBV5-6|TRBJ1-6
TGTGCCAGCAGCAAGGCCCGAAATTCACCCCTCCACTTT
CASSKARNSPLHF
>.|12|.|TRBV28|TRBJ1-1
TGTGCCAGCTGCAGGGCTTACACTGAAGCTTTCTTT
CASCRAYTEAFF
>.|13|.|TRBV7-6|TRBJ2-7
TGTGCCAGCAGCCCCCACCGGACCTACGAGCAGTACTTC
CASSPHRTYEQYF
>TRBD1|14|once|TRBV5-1|TRBJ1-1
TGCGCCAGCAGACAGACAGGGACGAGACCCGAAGCTTTCTTT
CASRQTGTRPEAFF
>TRBD1|14|.|TRBV2|TRBJ2-7
TGTGCCATCGTCCAAGGGGACAGCTTCTACGAGCAGTACTTC
CAIVQGDSFYEQYF
>TRBD2|15|.|TRBV5-1|TRBJ2-7
TGCGCCAGCAGTCTAGCGGGTGGGACCGGCTACGAGCAGTACTTC
CASSLAGGTGYEQYF
>.|18|.|TRBV24-1|TRBJ1-1
TGTGCCACCAGTGATTTTATCGTCTCGCGGGCCTCGAACACTGAAGCTTTCTTT
CATSDFIVSRASNTEAFF
>.|17|.|TRBV24-1|TRBJ2-3
TGTGCCACCAGTGCCCCGCTGCGACGGTCCCCGTCAGATACGCAGTATTTT
CATSAPLRRSPSDTQYF
>.|14|.|TRBV5-1|TRBJ1-1
TGCGCCAGCAGCTTGGTGGGGATGAACACTGAAGCTTTCTTT
CASSLVGMNTEAFF
>.|14|.|TRBV15|TRBJ2-5
TGTGCCACCAGCAGAGATAAGAACCAAGAGACCCAGTACTTC
CATSRDKNQETQYF
>TRBD2|16|.|TRBV28|TRBJ2-7
TGTGCCAGCGGTGGACTAGCGGGGGGCCCAAATTACGAGCAGTACTTC
CASGGLAGGPNYEQYF
>.|21|.|TRBV14|TRBJ2-1
TGTGCCAGCAGCCCTAAGCACAGGGTACGAAACTATGAAAGCTCCTACAATGAGCAGTTCTTC
CASSPKHRVRNYESSYNEQFF
>.|10|.|TRBV7-8|TRBJ1-1
TGTGCCAGCAGTTACCTGGAAGCTTTCTTT
CASSYLEAFF